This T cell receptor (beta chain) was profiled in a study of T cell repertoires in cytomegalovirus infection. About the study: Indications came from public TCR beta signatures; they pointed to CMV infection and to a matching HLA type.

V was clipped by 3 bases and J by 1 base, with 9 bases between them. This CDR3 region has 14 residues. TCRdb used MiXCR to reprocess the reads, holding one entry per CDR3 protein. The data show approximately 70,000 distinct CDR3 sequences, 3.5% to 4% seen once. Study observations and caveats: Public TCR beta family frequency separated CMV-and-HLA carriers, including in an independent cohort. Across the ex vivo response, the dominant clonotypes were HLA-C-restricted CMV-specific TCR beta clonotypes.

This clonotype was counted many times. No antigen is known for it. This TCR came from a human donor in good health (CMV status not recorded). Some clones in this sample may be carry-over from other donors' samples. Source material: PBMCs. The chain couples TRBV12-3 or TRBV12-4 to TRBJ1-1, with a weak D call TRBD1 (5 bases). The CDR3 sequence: CASSFRGRNTEAFF. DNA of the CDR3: TGTGCCAGCAGTTTTCGGGGCAGGAACACTGAAGCTTTCTTT.